This entry describes one T cell receptor beta chain. Its specificity is unknown. The data originate from a study of cytomegalovirus exposure and HLA in healthy donors. Looking at the study overall: From donors who were HLA-typed, an early data release held 81 million or so unique TCRs.

Points from the study as a whole: TRBV6-2, TRBV6-3 and other indistinguishable V segments were excluded. Follow-up analysis later connected one missense variant in DCLRE1C with trimming of TCR beta V- and J-genes. Several of the most significant clusters appeared, in a later analysis, to be linked to common viral pathogens.

Trimming took 0 bases from V and 2 from J, leaving 9 bases between them. CDR1 and CDR2 from the germline V gene are SGDLS and YYNGEE. This CDR3 spans 14 amino acids. This PCR relied on a set of 60 Vbeta primers and 13 Jbeta primers. Data came from immunoSEQ multiplex PCR; TCRdb stores just in-frame clones and leaves some out. Among about 150,000 clones listed, 80% to 90% were seen once. The TCR was taken from a woman aged 40 to 49 in good health and CMV-seropositive. The material sequenced was PBMCs. V and J are TRBV9 and TRBJ2-7, with D maybe TRBD1 (6 bases). CDR3 sequence (DNA): TGTGCCAGCAGCGTAGGACAGGAGACCTACGAGCAGTACTTC. Translated: CASSVGQETYEQYF.